The 12 T cell receptor beta chains in this list originate from one sample, sequenced in a study of breast tumors, draining lymph nodes, adjacent tissues. Samples came from axillary lymph nodes draining the breast cancer. TCRdb reprocessed the multiplex PCR reads via MiXCR and lists one record per CDR3 protein. This table has about 270,000 distinct CDR3 sequences, 30% to 35% appearing once. The sequencing input was axillary lymph node tissue. All receptors come from a female donor with breast cancer. Some clones in this sample may be carry-over from other donors' samples.

As concerns this clonotype: A junction end diverges from the germline sequence, so it may reflect a read error. DNA of the CDR3: TGTGCCAGCAGTTACCCGGGACGGCCCGGTGGCTACACCTTC. Encoded protein: CASSYPGRPGGYTF. V usage is TRBV10-3 and J usage is TRBJ1-2, with TRBD1 as a possible D gene (5 bases). The CDR3 length is 14 residues. The germline gives CDR1 ENHRY, CDR2 SYGVKD.

This clonotype was counted ten times or more. This chain links TRBV5-1 with TRBJ2-2; no clear D gene. The CDR3 length is 15 residues. CDR1 SGHRS and CDR2 YFSETQ come from the germline V gene. Trimming left V 0 bases short and J 4 bases short, with 10 bases between. In nucleotides, the CDR3 is TGCGCCAGCAGCTTGGAGAGACACCCCACCGGGGAGCTGTTTTTT. Translating it yields CASSLERHPTGELFF.

This chain connects TRBV9 to TRBJ2-1, with D tentatively TRBD2 (5 bases). The CDR3 has 18 amino acids. Looked up from germline, CDR1 is SGDLS and CDR2 is YYNGEE. The V and J ends lost 0 bases and 2 bases respectively, with 18 bases between them. The CDR3 is CASSVAGVRALTYNEQFF. In DNA form, the CDR3 reads TGTGCCAGCAGCGTAGCTGGCGTGAGGGCCCTAACCTACAATGAGCAGTTCTTC.

This clonotype was seen more than once but under ten times. The chain joins TRBV7-9 to TRBJ1-1; D is undetermined. The length of the CDR3 is 16 residues. V lost 3 bases and J 1 base, leaving 15 bases between the germline ends. The germline V gene encodes CDR1 SEHNR and CDR2 FQNEAQ (reference sequence). The CDR3 sequence: CASSFRGGGGNTEAFF. CDR3 nucleotides: TGTGCCAGCAGCTTTAGAGGCGGAGGAGGGAACACTGAAGCTTTCTTT.

Worth noting for this clonotype: A read error is possible here, since a much larger clone lies one base away. The chain couples TRBV11-2 to TRBJ2-7, with TRBD1 matching over 9 bases. V lost 3 bases, J lost 4 bases, and 4 bases stayed unmatched. The CDR3 loop spans 14 amino acids. CDR1 is SGHAT, CDR2 FQNNGV, per germline. The CDR3 DNA follows: TGTGCCAGCAGCTTTTGGGACAGGGCGTACGAGCAGTACTTC. It encodes CASSFWDRAYEQYF.

This clonotype was counted at least ten times. The chain has TRBV3-1 and TRBJ2-7; D remains ambiguous. Trimming left V 1 base short and J 5 bases short, with 6 bases between. This CDR3 contains 12 residues. Germline CDR1 and CDR2: LGHDT and YNNKEL (reference sequence). CDR3 nucleotide sequence: TGTGCCAGCAGCCAAGGTCGGGACGAGCAGTACTTC. Its protein product is CASSQGRDEQYF.

In the case of this clonotype: With a much larger clone just one base away, this may be a read error. The gene calls are TRBV6-1 and TRBJ2-2; either TRBD1 or TRBD2 may fit D (5 bases each). The CDR3 is 15 amino acids. Looked up from germline, CDR1 is MNHNS and CDR2 is SASEGT. CDR3 nucleotides: TGTGCCAGCAGCCTCTCCTCCATTGGGGCCGGGGAGCTGGTTTTT. This translates into CASSLSSIGAGELVF.

A word on this clonotype: A much larger clonotype is one base distant, so this may be a read error. The CDR3 coding sequence is TGTGCCAGCAGTTTAACCGGGAGTACCTACGGGCAGTACTTC. Translating it yields CASSLTGSTYGQYF. The rearrangement uses TRBV12-3 or TRBV12-4 and TRBJ2-7, with TRBD2 as a possible D gene (6 bases). CDR3 length equals 14 residues.

The sample holds many counts of this clonotype. J is TRBJ2-2 and V is TRBV11-3, with D unclear. This CDR3 is built from 13 residues. V was clipped by 1 base and J by 3 bases, with 3 bases between them. CDR1 is SGHNT, CDR2 YENEEA, per germline. DNA of the CDR3: TGTGCCAGCAGCTTAGTGGACACCGGGGAGCTGTTTTTT. It translates to CASSLVDTGELFF. Supplemented by reference TRBV11-3 and TRBJ2-2, the full variable domain reads EAGVVQSPRYKIIEKKQPVAFWCNPISGHNTLYWYLQNLGQGPELLIRYENEEAVDDSQLPKDRFSAERLKGVDSTLKIQPAELGDSAVYLCASSLVDTGELFFGEGSRLTVL.

In this sample, this clonotype turned up a few times. The chain carries TRBV29-1 and TRBJ1-2; TRBD1 aligns across 11 bases. There are 13 residues in the CDR3. V lost 4 bases and J lost 3; bases outside the gene matches: 1. Germline V gene lookup returns CDR1 SQVTM and CDR2 ANQGSEA. The CDR3 DNA is TGCAGCGTTGGGACAGGGGGCGACTATGGCTACACCTTC. Translation: CSVGTGGDYGYTF.

This clonotype showed up many times. CDR3 sequence: CSAPTGEYEQYF. The CDR3 DNA reads as TGCAGTGCCCCAACAGGGGAGTACGAGCAGTACTTC. The chain recombines TRBV20-1 with TRBJ2-7; TRBD1 aligns across 7 bases. Germline values: CDR1 DFQATT, CDR2 SNEGSKA (reference sequence). Unmatched junction bases numbered 6, after V lost 6 bases and J lost 4 bases. This CDR3 has 12 amino acids.

This clonotype was detected many times. This rearrangement joins TRBV5-8 to TRBJ1-2; D gene uncertain. Germline V gene lookup returns CDR1 SGHTS and CDR2 YDEGEE. The CDR3 is 16 residues long. The V and J ends lost 4 bases and 2 bases respectively, with 18 bases between them. CDR3 nucleotide sequence: TGTGCCAGCAGCCATCCGGGATACGGTTCGAACTATGGCTACACCTTC. Its protein is CASSHPGYGSNYGYTF.